This entry concerns a single TCR beta chain. The authors' processing: Amplification from reference gene primers served as the basis for estimated nucleated cell counts. The method was immunoSEQ multiplex PCR; TCRdb's version includes in-frame clones alone and lacks a portion of them. V and J calls and clone size are given by that table; D and trimming were obtained from the DNA. The sample shows some 170,000 clones, around 81% of them seen only once. This entry is derived from a study of blood T cell repertoires in COVID-19. The sequencing sample was made of peripheral blood. This TCR came from a man in his 60s with active or convalescent COVID-19.

CDR3 amino acids: CASSTKGFRQYF. CDR3 DNA sequence: TGTGCCAGCAGTACGAAGGGGTTTCGGCAGTACTTC. The chain carries TRBV6-2 or TRBV6-3 and TRBJ2-7, with D possibly being TRBD1 (5 bases). CDR1 is MNHEY and CDR2 is SVGEGT in the germline V gene. Trimming shortened V by 5 bases and J by 9 bases, and 14 bases separated the two germline ends. The CDR3 is made up of 12 amino acids.